The source of this TCR beta chain is a study of T cell changes during pregnancy in multiple sclerosis. In this sample, this clone turned up once. The method was immunoSEQ multiplex PCR; TCRdb's version includes in-frame clones alone and lacks a portion of them. The sample includes roughly 15,000 clones, 84% of them seen just once. The sample in question was CD8+ T cells from peripheral blood mononuclear cells, obtained in the third trimester of pregnancy. The TCR sequence derives from a female donor in good health, enrolled as a control in a pregnancy study.

The CDR3 sequence: CASSPWSGEGYTF. CDR3 in DNA: TGTGCCAGCAGCCCTTGGTCGGGTGAGGGCTACACCTTC. The chain combines TRBV7-6 with TRBJ1-2; the D is unclear. In germline, CDR1 is SGHVS, CDR2 FNYEAQ. The V end lost 5 bases, the J end lost 8 bases, and 15 bases lay between the germline ends. The CDR3 sequence is 13 residues long.